The 29 T cell receptor beta chains reported below all come from one sample, sequenced in a study of blood T cell repertoires in COVID-19. Using immunoSEQ multiplex PCR, the repertoire was profiled, and TCRdb retains in-frame clones only, with some absent. This table holds tens of thousands of clones, about 86% found once. Sequenced input: peripheral blood. The receptors were gathered from a man aged 45-65 years with active COVID-19.

The chain employs TRBV5-4 and TRBJ2-5; possibly TRBD2 for D (6 bases). Germline V CDR1 and CDR2: SGHNT, YYREEE (reference sequence). The length of the CDR3 is 15 residues. V lost 0 bases to trimming and J lost 2 bases, with 11 bases between them. CDR3 sequence reads: CASSLDISGQETQYF. The CDR3 region has the DNA TGTGCCAGCAGCTTGGATATTAGCGGACAAGAGACCCAGTACTTC.

V usage is TRBV7-8 and J usage is TRBJ1-2; no clear D. This CDR3 is 12 amino acids long. CDR1 is SGHVS, CDR2 FQNEAQ, per germline. Trimming pared 1 base from V and 4 bases from J, leaving 4 bases between. In DNA form, the CDR3 reads TGTGCCAGCAGCTTAGACATCTATGGCTACACCTTC. The encoded protein is CASSLDIYGYTF.

This chain connects TRBV19 to TRBJ1-2, with TRBD1 identical over 9 bases. J gave up 4 bases and V 6 bases, and 9 bases lay outside the gene matches. CDR3 size: 15 residues. Germline assignment: CDR1 LNHDA and CDR2 SQIVND (reference sequence). CDR3 bases: TGTGCCAGTAGCCGAGGACAGGGGTCCTTCTATGGCTACACCTTC. Translation: CASSRGQGSFYGYTF.

V gene TRBV4-1 combines with J gene TRBJ1-1; 8 bases agree with TRBD1. Germline CDR1 reads MGHRA; CDR2 reads YSYEKL. The V gene end was trimmed by 4 bases and the J gene end by 6 bases; junction bases not matched to a gene: 4. The CDR3 is made up of 13 amino acids. CDR3 nucleotide sequence: TGCGCCAGCAGCCTGACAGGGGATGCTGAAGCTTTCTTT. Protein sequence: CASSLTGDAEAFF.

This clone came up a few times. The chain combines TRBV18 with TRBJ1-2; 8 bases fit TRBD1. V lost 3 bases, J lost 3 bases, and 6 bases stayed unmatched. The CDR3 extends over 15 amino acids. CDR1 and CDR2 (germline): KGHSH, LQKENI. In DNA, the CDR3 is TGTGCCAGCTCACCCCGACAGGGGACGTACTATGGCTACACCTTC. This encodes CASSPRQGTYYGYTF.

The V and J genes are TRBV3-1 (or the pseudogene TRBV3-2) and TRBJ2-5; 9 bases line up with TRBD2. The V gene end was trimmed by 0 bases and the J gene end by 5 bases; junction bases not matched to a gene: 10. This CDR3 contains 17 residues. CDR1 and CDR2 (germline): LGHDT, YNNKEL (reference sequence). The CDR3 DNA is TGTGCCAGCAGCCAAGACCGCGCGGGGGGGCCTTATGAGACCCAGTACTTC. Translation gives CASSQDRAGGPYETQYF.

The chain joins TRBV24-1 to TRBJ2-6; D is uncertain. The CDR3 has 12 amino acids. The germline gives CDR1 KGHDR, CDR2 SFDVKD. Trimming cost V 9 bases and J 1 base, with 3 bases left between them. CDR3 bases: TGTGCCACCTCTTCTGGGGCCAACGTCCTGACTTTC. Translated, it gives CATSSGANVLTF.

The chain uses TRBV27 and TRBJ1-5; TRBD1 matches at 9 bases. J gave up 0 bases and V 5 bases, and 5 bases lay outside the gene matches. The CDR3 is 16 residues long. The germline V gene has CDR1 MNHEY and CDR2 SMNVEV (reference sequence). The CDR3 coding sequence is TGTGCCAGCAGTCCCCGGACAGGGGTTAGCAATCAGCCCCAGCATTTT. It specifies CASSPRTGVSNQPQHF.

The chain carries TRBV28 and TRBJ1-6; no clear D gene. Between the trimmed V and J ends, which lost 4 bases and 0 bases, there was a span of 7 bases. Germline CDR1 and CDR2: MDHEN and SYDVKM. CDR3 size: 15 residues. This CDR3 is CASSSWSSYNSPLHF. The CDR3 bases are TGTGCCAGCAGTTCTTGGAGCTCCTATAATTCACCCCTCCACTTT.

This chain joins TRBV7-6 and TRBJ2-2; 13 bases match TRBD2. This CDR3 is 18 amino acids long. Per the germline V gene, CDR1 is SGHVS and CDR2 is FNYEAQ. The trim removed 1 base at V and 0 bases at J, leaving 2 bases unmatched. This CDR3 reads CASSLGLAGGSNTGELFF. CDR3 coding DNA: TGTGCCAGCAGCTTAGGACTAGCGGGAGGATCGAACACCGGGGAGCTGTTTTTT.

This rearrangement joins TRBV6-2 or TRBV6-3 to TRBJ1-6; 7 nucleotides align to TRBD1. Germline CDR1 MNHEY, CDR2 SVGEGT. V gave up 6 bases and J gave up 0 bases; unmatched junction bases: 5. The CDR3 totals 16 residues. The CDR3 region has the DNA TGTGCCAGCAGCCCTAGACAGGGCTCCTATAATTCACCCCTCCACTTT. Its translation is CASSPRQGSYNSPLHF.

This chain's CDR3 is CASTFRAGGLVNEQFF. For the CDR3, the DNA is TGTGCCAGCACCTTCCGCGCAGGGGGCTTGGTCAATGAGCAGTTCTTC. The chain carries TRBV5-5 and TRBJ2-1; 8 bases map to TRBD1. The CDR3 spans 16 residues. Trimming took 6 bases from V and 6 from J; bases not matched to a gene: 14. Germline V gives CDR1 SGHKS, CDR2 YYEKEE (reference sequence).

The rearrangement joins TRBV6-5 to TRBJ1-3, with TRBD1 identical over 7 bases. CDR3 size: 15 residues. The germline gives CDR1 MNHEY, CDR2 SVGAGI. After removal of 8 bases from V and 3 bases from J, the junction contained 10 bases not matched to a gene. CDR3 protein: CASGPRQGFGNTIYF. In DNA, the CDR3 is TGTGCCAGCGGGCCTCGACAGGGATTTGGAAACACCATATATTTT.

The V and J genes are TRBV25-1 and TRBJ2-5; D call uncertain. CDR3 length: 11 amino acids. V was clipped by 4 bases and J by 4 bases, with 4 bases between them. Germline V gene sequence: CDR1 MGHDK, CDR2 SYGVNS. This chain's CDR3 is CASSAGETQYF. The CDR3 DNA sequence: TGTGCCAGCAGTGCCGGAGAGACCCAGTACTTC.

This rearrangement joins TRBV5-6 to TRBJ1-1, with TRBD1 as a possible D gene (5 bases). This CDR3 spans 11 amino acids. The germline CDR1 and CDR2 sequences are SGHDT and YYEEEE. The germline V and J ends were trimmed by 4 bases and 10 bases, with 11 bases remaining between them. As DNA, the CDR3 is TGTGCCAGCAGCGGGGACTTGGGAGCTTTCTTT. It encodes CASSGDLGAFF. Complete variable domain (other parts from reference TRBV5-6 and TRBJ1-1): DAGVTQSPTHLIKTRGQQVTLRCSPKSGHDTVSWYQQALGQGPQFIFQYYEEEERQRGNFPDRFSGHQFPNYSSELNVNALLLGDSALYLCASSGDLGAFFGQGTRLTVV.

This chain uses TRBV3-1 (or the pseudogene TRBV3-2) with TRBJ1-5; D is unclear. The V end was cut by 0 bases, the J end by 6 bases, with 12 bases between. Germline CDR1 LGHDT, CDR2 YNNKEL (reference sequence). The CDR3 runs 15 residues. The DNA for the CDR3 is TGTGCCAGCAGCCAAGATGTACAGTCAGGTCAGCCCCAGCATTTT. Amino acids: CASSQDVQSGQPQHF.

The chain recombines TRBV9 with TRBJ2-7; 8 bases are shared with TRBD1. With 4 bases clipped from V and 5 bases from J, the junction kept 11 bases outside the gene matches. Per the germline V gene, CDR1 is SGDLS and CDR2 is YYNGEE. The CDR3 has 15 amino acids. The DNA of the CDR3 is TGTGCCAGCAGCACCAACGGACAGGGCTATGACGAGCAGTACTTC. Its protein is CASSTNGQGYDEQYF.

This clone came up a few times. The genes are TRBV7-9 and TRBJ1-2; perhaps TRBD1 as D (5 bases). The germline V and J ends were trimmed by 1 base and 2 bases, with 8 bases remaining between them. Germline-derived CDR1 and CDR2 are SEHNR and FQNEAQ (reference sequence). The CDR3 is made up of 14 amino acids. CDR3 protein: CASSLGQSNYGYTF. In DNA form, the CDR3 reads TGTGCCAGCAGCTTAGGACAGTCCAACTATGGCTACACCTTC.

The rearrangement joins TRBV3-1 (or the pseudogene TRBV3-2) to TRBJ2-5; maybe TRBD1 (7 bases). The germline V gene has CDR1 LGHDT and CDR2 YNNKEL (reference sequence). This CDR3 spans 15 amino acids. Trimming took 1 base from V and 2 from J, leaving 11 bases between them. CDR3 protein: CASSQAAGGQETQYF. The CDR3 nucleotides read TGTGCCAGCAGCCAAGCCGCAGGGGGGCAAGAGACCCAGTACTTC.

This clone was found once. The V gene is TRBV5-6, the J gene TRBJ1-6; D is unresolved. CDR3 length: 14 residues. V gave up 0 bases and J gave up 8 bases, with 9 bases separating them. CDR1 is SGHDT, CDR2 YYEEEE, per germline. The CDR3 is CASSLGIADSPLHF. DNA for the CDR3: TGTGCCAGCAGCTTGGGGATAGCAGATTCACCCCTCCACTTT. Full variable domain (missing parts from reference TRBV5-6 and TRBJ1-6): DAGVTQSPTHLIKTRGQQVTLRCSPKSGHDTVSWYQQALGQGPQFIFQYYEEEERQRGNFPDRFSGHQFPNYSSELNVNALLLGDSALYLCASSLGIADSPLHFGNGTRLTVT.

The rearrangement joins TRBV30 to TRBJ2-5, with D perhaps matching TRBD2 (5 bases). The V end lost 0 bases, the J end lost 7 bases, and 12 bases lay between the germline ends. Germline CDR1 and CDR2: GTSNPN and SVGIG (reference sequence). The CDR3 extends over 13 amino acids. The CDR3 bases are TGTGCCTGGAGTGTATCCCCGAGGGTGACCCAGTACTTC. It yields the protein CAWSVSPRVTQYF.

The J gene is TRBJ1-6, the V gene TRBV12-3 or TRBV12-4; no definite D call. The CDR3 totals 12 residues. Between the trimmed V and J ends, which lost 2 bases and 10 bases, there was a span of 6 bases. The CDR3 sequence is CASSLRSSPLHF. CDR3 sequence (DNA): TGTGCCAGCAGTTTACGGAGCTCACCCCTCCACTTT.

This sequence joins TRBV5-4 and TRBJ2-1, with a tentative D call TRBD1 (5 bases). Germline V gives CDR1 SGHNT, CDR2 YYREEE (reference sequence). This CDR3 has 15 amino acids. The germline V and J ends were trimmed by 0 bases and 4 bases, with 11 bases remaining between them. DNA for the CDR3: TGTGCCAGCAGCTTGGGTCGGACATCTTACAATGAGCAGTTCTTC. Translation gives CASSLGRTSYNEQFF.

V gene TRBV5-1 combines with J gene TRBJ2-1, with a tentative D call TRBD2 (5 bases). Deletions cut 3 bases from V and 1 base from J, with 11 bases between. CDR3 length: 15 amino acids. The V gene's germline CDR1 is SGHRS and CDR2 YFSETQ. CDR3 nucleotide sequence: TGCGCCAGCAGCTATACTAGTGCTTCCTACAATGAGCAGTTCTTC. Translation: CASSYTSASYNEQFF.

This clone was seen only a few times. This chain links TRBV24-1 with TRBJ2-5; maybe TRBD1 (5 bases). The CDR3 is 13 amino acids. Trimming stripped 4 bases from V and 5 bases from J, with 10 bases between. Germline V gene lookup returns CDR1 KGHDR and CDR2 SFDVKD. Here the CDR3 reads CATSDRAGETQYF. As DNA, the CDR3 is TGTGCCACCAGTGACAGGGCCGGGGAGACCCAGTACTTC.

The chain uses TRBV5-1 and TRBJ2-2; D might be TRBD2 (6 bases). The length of the CDR3 is 14 residues. The V end lost 3 bases, the J end lost 3 bases, and 9 bases lay between the germline ends. Germline loops: CDR1 SGHRS, CDR2 YFSETQ. The DNA of the CDR3 is TGCGCCAGCAGCTCTACGGGGGACACCGGGGAGCTGTTTTTT. Translating it yields CASSSTGDTGELFF.

The chain is built from TRBV2 and TRBJ1-2; 7 bases align to TRBD1. The germline V gene has CDR1 SNHLY and CDR2 FYNNEI. The CDR3 covers 14 residues. V shed 7 bases, J shed 8 bases, and the junction held 13 bases outside the gene matches. The CDR3 DNA follows: TGTGCCAGCACCGACGCGAGGGGGCATGGGGGCTACACCTTC. Translated, it gives CASTDARGHGGYTF.

J is TRBJ2-3 and V is TRBV27; D not resolved. This CDR3 has 15 amino acids. CDR1 and CDR2 (germline): MNHEY, SMNVEV (reference sequence). V was pared by 2 bases and J by 0 bases, with 9 bases between. CDR3 sequence (DNA): TGTGCCAGCAGTTTAGTGTTTACTAGCACAGATACGCAGTATTTT. This sequence encodes CASSLVFTSTDTQYF.

The chain recombines TRBV3-1 (or the pseudogene TRBV3-2) with TRBJ2-1, with no clear D. Between the trimmed V and J ends, which lost 3 bases and 12 bases, there was a span of 12 bases. CDR3 length: 12 amino acids. Germline V gene sequence: CDR1 LGHDT, CDR2 YNNKEL (reference sequence). CDR3 sequence reads: CASSQPQGGQFF. DNA of the CDR3: TGTGCCAGCAGCCAGCCCCAAGGCGGGCAGTTCTTC.